The next 25 T cell receptor beta chains were all read from a single sample in a study of CD8+ T cells in alopecia areata. Extracted RNA was reverse transcribed, and the resulting cDNA served as sequencing template. Profiling relied on immunoSEQ multiplex PCR, and the TCRdb table lists in-frame clones only, not all of them. The sample contains about 110,000 clones, approximately 61% of which appear only once. What was sequenced was NKG2D-low CD8+ T cells sorted from blood. All receptors come from a human donor with alopecia areata.

At least ten counts were recorded for this clone. The chain links TRBV7-9 to TRBJ2-1, with a weak D call TRBD1 (5 bases). CDR1 is SEHNR, CDR2 FQNEAQ, per germline (reference sequence). Deletions cut 5 bases from V and 9 bases from J, with 17 bases between. The CDR3 is 14 amino acids. DNA for the CDR3: TGTGCCAGCAGCCCGAACAGGTTAATCAGTGAGCAGTTCTTC. Residues: CASSPNRLISEQFF.

To note about this clone: Given a much more abundant clone one base away, this may be a read error. The chain is built from TRBV5-1 and TRBJ1-5, with TRBD1 matching 11 bases. The V gene's germline CDR1 is SGHRS and CDR2 YFSETQ. CDR3 length: 15 amino acids. The CDR3 DNA reads as TGTGCCAGCAGCACCAGGGACAGGGGGGATCAGCCCCAGCATTTT. This codes for CASSTRDRGDQPQHF.

This clone was observed a few times. The rearrangement links TRBV29-1 to TRBJ2-1; perhaps TRBD2 as D (5 bases). The CDR3 runs to 14 residues. Germline V gene lookup returns CDR1 SQVTM and CDR2 ANQGSEA. V lost 7 bases and J lost 0, with 13 bases in between. CDR3 nucleotides: TGCAGCGCCTTACTAGGGAGCTCCTACAATGAGCAGTTCTTC. Protein sequence: CSALLGSSYNEQFF.

The rearrangement joins TRBV27 to TRBJ2-3, with D tentatively TRBD1 or TRBD2 (5 bases each). Deletions cut 0 bases from V and 3 bases from J, with 13 bases between. This CDR3 has 16 residues. Germline V gene lookup returns CDR1 MNHEY and CDR2 SMNVEV (reference sequence). The DNA for the CDR3 is TGTGCCAGCAGTTTATCCCGGGGCGTGTTGACAGATACGCAGTATTTT. This sequence encodes CASSLSRGVLTDTQYF.

The table lists this clone with a count of one. The chain couples TRBV7-3 to TRBJ2-1, with TRBD2 matching over 8 bases. J gave up 4 bases and V 5 bases, and 10 bases lay outside the gene matches. This CDR3 has 16 residues. Germline V gives CDR1 SGHTA, CDR2 FQGTGA. The CDR3: CASSITAGEAYNEQFF. The CDR3 DNA reads as TGTGCCAGCAGCATTACAGCGGGAGAAGCTTACAATGAGCAGTTCTTC.

The chain recombines TRBV2 with TRBJ2-1; D is undetermined. Germline assignment: CDR1 SNHLY and CDR2 FYNNEI. V shed 8 bases and J shed 0 bases, with 8 bases lying between them. The CDR3 covers 13 residues. The CDR3 loop reads CASSLYSYNEQFF. The CDR3 DNA follows: TGTGCCAGCTCGCTATACTCCTACAATGAGCAGTTCTTC.

In this sample, this clone turned up a few times. The chain carries TRBV5-5 and TRBJ2-3; D remains ambiguous. V was pared by 4 bases and J by 7 bases, with 16 bases between. Germline CDR1 is SGHKS and CDR2 is YYEKEE (reference sequence). The CDR3 contains 14 residues. As DNA, the CDR3 is TGTGCCAGCAGCCAAGTTGTCCCTGATAATACGCAGTATTTT. Translation: CASSQVVPDNTQYF.

The chain couples TRBV28 to TRBJ2-4; 8 positions match TRBD1. Germline assignment: CDR1 MDHEN and CDR2 SYDVKM. This CDR3 comprises 16 residues. Trimming at V came to 5 bases and at J to 2 bases, leaving 8 bases not matched to a gene. CDR3 in amino acids: CASSPRTGSTKNIQYF. DNA of the CDR3: TGTGCCAGCAGTCCGCGGACAGGGTCGACCAAAAACATTCAGTACTTC.

J is TRBJ2-7 and V is TRBV11-2; D is undetermined. Trimming stripped 2 bases from V and 5 bases from J, with 4 bases between. The germline V gene encodes CDR1 SGHAT and CDR2 FQNNGV. This CDR3 spans 11 amino acids. DNA for the CDR3: TGTGCCAGCAGCTTAAATGACGAGCAGTACTTC. Its translation: CASSLNDEQYF.

The chain recombines TRBV28 with TRBJ1-5; no clear D gene. The germline gives CDR1 MDHEN, CDR2 SYDVKM. The CDR3 consists of 11 residues. Trimming removed 3 bases at V and 5 bases at J, with 2 bases between. The CDR3 is CASSFDQPQHF. For the CDR3, the DNA is TGTGCCAGCAGTTTTGATCAGCCCCAGCATTTT.

This chain links TRBV5-1 with TRBJ2-7; D gene uncertain. The CDR3 length is 12 residues. Trimming removed 3 bases at V and 7 bases at J, with 11 bases between. The germline CDR1 and CDR2 sequences are SGHRS and YFSETQ. CDR3 sequence reads: CASSSPDLEQYF. CDR3 DNA sequence: TGCGCCAGCAGCTCCCCGGACCTGGAGCAGTACTTC.

The chain employs TRBV2 and TRBJ2-1; D not certain. This CDR3 contains 13 residues. Germline values: CDR1 SNHLY, CDR2 FYNNEI. The ends were cut back, 7 bases at V and 6 bases at J, with 13 bases in the middle. The CDR3 nucleotides read TGTGCCAGCACCCCGACGGTTGGCAATGAGCAGTTCTTC. Residues: CASTPTVGNEQFF.

About this clone itself: One junction end does not reproduce the germline sequence, and a read error may be involved. V gene TRBV10-3 combines with J gene TRBJ2-7; D call uncertain. This CDR3 is 16 amino acids long. CDR1 and CDR2 from the germline V gene are ENHRY and SYGVKD. The CDR3 DNA follows: TGTGCCAGCAGTCCTACCCCGTCCCAGGACTCCTACGAGCAGTACTTC. It is translated as CASSPTPSQDSYEQYF.

This clone was observed once. The J gene is TRBJ1-2, the V gene TRBV7-9; 8 positions agree with TRBD1. J gave up 2 bases and V 5 bases, and 10 bases lay outside the gene matches. The CDR3 sequence is 16 residues long. Germline CDR1 reads SEHNR; CDR2 reads FQNEAQ (reference sequence). In DNA form, the CDR3 reads TGTGCCAGCAGCGGGAGATCGACAGGGGTGAACTATGGCTACACCTTC. Its translation: CASSGRSTGVNYGYTF.

The gene calls are TRBV28 and TRBJ2-7; possible D gene TRBD1, 6 bases. CDR3 length equals 13 residues. Germline CDR1 MDHEN, CDR2 SYDVKM. The V and J ends lost 8 bases and 4 bases respectively, with 15 bases between them. As DNA, the CDR3 is TGTGCCAGCCGAGGGCAGGGGTGGTACGAGCAGTACTTC. It yields the protein CASRGQGWYEQYF.

Only a few counts were recorded for this clone. This chain connects TRBV7-2 to TRBJ2-1, with D hard to call. Per germline, CDR1 SGHTA and CDR2 FQGNSA. This CDR3 region has 12 residues. V was shortened by 2 bases and J by 7 bases, with 6 bases between the two germline ends. The CDR3: CASSLSGNEQFF. The CDR3 DNA sequence: TGTGCCAGCAGCTTATCCGGGAATGAGCAGTTCTTC.

In this sample, this clone turned up a few times. This chain links TRBV7-6 with TRBJ2-2; D gene ambiguous. The CDR3 covers 14 residues. V was clipped by 1 base and J by 0 bases, with 3 bases between them. Germline V CDR1 and CDR2: SGHVS, FNYEAQ. CDR3 sequence: CASSLESNTGELFF. CDR3 DNA: TGTGCCAGCAGCTTAGAATCGAACACCGGGGAGCTGTTTTTT.

The chain is built from TRBV6-5 and TRBJ2-1; 8 nucleotides line up with TRBD2. The germline V gene encodes CDR1 MNHEY and CDR2 SVGAGI. V lost 6 bases, J lost 0 bases, and 1 base stayed unmatched. The CDR3 contains 14 residues. The CDR3 region is CASRLAGSYNEQFF. In DNA, the CDR3 is TGTGCCAGCAGGCTAGCGGGCTCCTACAATGAGCAGTTCTTC.

The chain is built from TRBV5-1 and TRBJ2-7; D ambiguous. In germline, CDR1 is SGHRS, CDR2 YFSETQ. Trimming took 0 bases from V and 3 from J, leaving 13 bases between them. CDR3 length: 15 residues. The CDR3 region is CASSLGDTRNYEQYF. CDR3 nucleotides: TGCGCCAGCAGCTTGGGGGATACTCGAAACTACGAGCAGTACTTC.

In this sample, this clone turned up a few times. The gene calls are TRBV29-1 and TRBJ2-2; D call uncertain. Germline V gene data show CDR1 as SQVTM and CDR2 as ANQGSEA. The CDR3 spans 14 residues. V was shortened by 5 bases and J by 4 bases, with 14 bases between the two germline ends. The CDR3 protein is CSVPDLVGTGELFF. In nucleotides, the CDR3 is TGCAGCGTTCCCGATTTAGTCGGCACCGGGGAGCTGTTTTTT.

This chain joins TRBV13 and TRBJ1-1; D is perhaps TRBD1 (6 bases). This CDR3 has 12 amino acids. Between the trimmed V and J ends, which lost 5 bases and 5 bases, there was a span of 9 bases. Germline CDR1 reads PRHDT; CDR2 reads FYEKMQ (reference sequence). CDR3 protein: CASSAQGTEAFF. The CDR3 DNA is TGTGCCAGCAGCGCACAGGGAACTGAAGCTTTCTTT.

The chain has TRBV27 and TRBJ2-2, with TRBD1 matching over 7 bases. This CDR3 has 14 amino acids. Per germline, CDR1 MNHEY and CDR2 SMNVEV (reference sequence). V trimming: 5 bases; J trimming: 4 bases; junction bases outside the gene matches: 4. CDR3 bases: TGTGCCAGCAGTGTCAACAGGGGCACCGGGGAGCTGTTTTTT. Amino acid sequence: CASSVNRGTGELFF.

The chain carries TRBV2 and TRBJ1-1, with D unresolved. The CDR3 is made up of 15 amino acids. The V end lost 1 base, the J end lost 0 bases, and 9 bases lay between the germline ends. Germline V gene data show CDR1 as SNHLY and CDR2 as FYNNEI. CDR3 sequence reads: CASSEGNALNTEAFF. CDR3 nucleotide sequence: TGTGCCAGCAGTGAAGGGAACGCATTGAACACTGAAGCTTTCTTT.

This clone showed up just a few times. This chain connects TRBV27 to TRBJ2-7, with D perhaps TRBD2 (7 bases). The length of the CDR3 is 14 residues. The germline CDR1 and CDR2 sequences are MNHEY and SMNVEV (reference sequence). V was clipped by 5 bases and J by 2 bases, with 13 bases between them. For the CDR3, the DNA is TGTGCCAGCAGTGTCGCGGGGGCGACCTACGAGCAGTACTTC. Residues: CASSVAGATYEQYF.

The rearrangement links TRBV13 to TRBJ2-4, with D perhaps matching TRBD1 (6 bases). The CDR3 sequence is 14 residues long. Trimming removed 0 bases at V and 6 bases at J, with 9 bases between. Germline values: CDR1 PRHDT, CDR2 FYEKMQ (reference sequence). CDR3 DNA sequence: TGTGCCAGCAGCTTAGGGGTAGGGGGAAACATTCAGTACTTC. Residues: CASSLGVGGNIQYF.